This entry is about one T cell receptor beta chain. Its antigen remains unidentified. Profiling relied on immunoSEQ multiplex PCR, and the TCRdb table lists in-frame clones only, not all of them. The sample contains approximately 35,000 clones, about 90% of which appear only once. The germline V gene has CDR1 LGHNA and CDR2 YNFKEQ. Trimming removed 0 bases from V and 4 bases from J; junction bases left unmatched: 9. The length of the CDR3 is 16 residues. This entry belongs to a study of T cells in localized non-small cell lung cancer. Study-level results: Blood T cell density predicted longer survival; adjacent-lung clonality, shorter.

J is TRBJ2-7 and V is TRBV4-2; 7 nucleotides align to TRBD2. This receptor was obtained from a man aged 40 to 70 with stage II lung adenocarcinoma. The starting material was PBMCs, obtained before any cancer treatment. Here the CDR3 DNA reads TGTGCCAGCAGCCAAGATGGGCGGCGGGAGATATACGAGCAGTACTTC. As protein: CASSQDGRREIYEQYF.